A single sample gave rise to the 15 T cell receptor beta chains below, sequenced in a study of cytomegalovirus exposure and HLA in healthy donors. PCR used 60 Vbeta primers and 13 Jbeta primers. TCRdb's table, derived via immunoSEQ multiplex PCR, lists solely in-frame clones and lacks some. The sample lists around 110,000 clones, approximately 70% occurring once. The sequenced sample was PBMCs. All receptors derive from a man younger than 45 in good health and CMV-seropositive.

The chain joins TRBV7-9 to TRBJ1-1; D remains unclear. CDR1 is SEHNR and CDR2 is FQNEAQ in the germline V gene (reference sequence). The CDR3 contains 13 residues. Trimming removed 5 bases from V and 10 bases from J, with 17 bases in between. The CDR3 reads CASSQNGVRRAFF. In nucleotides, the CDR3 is TGTGCCAGCAGCCAGAACGGGGTTCGTCGAGCTTTCTTT.

As DNA, the CDR3 is TGTGCCAGCAGCCGTACCAGCGGCGGTGACACTGAAGCTTTCTTT. Protein sequence: CASSRTSGGDTEAFF. This rearrangement joins TRBV5-4 to TRBJ1-1; D remains ambiguous. The CDR3 totals 15 residues. Trimming took 4 bases from V and 3 from J, leaving 16 bases between them. Germline values: CDR1 SGHNT, CDR2 YYREEE (reference sequence).

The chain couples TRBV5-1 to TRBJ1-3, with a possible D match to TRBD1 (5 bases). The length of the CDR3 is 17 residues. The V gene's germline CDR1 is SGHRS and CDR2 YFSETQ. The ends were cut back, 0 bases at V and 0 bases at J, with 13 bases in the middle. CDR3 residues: CASSLGAGGSSGNTIYF. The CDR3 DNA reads TGCGCCAGCAGCTTGGGCGCCGGGGGGTCCTCTGGAAACACCATATATTTT. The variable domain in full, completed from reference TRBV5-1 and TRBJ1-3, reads KAGVTQTPRYLIKTRGQQVTLSCSPISGHRSVSWYQQTPGQGLQFLFEYFSETQRNKGNFPGRFSGRQFSNSRSEMNVSTLELGDSALYLCASSLGAGGSSGNTIYFGEGSWLTVV.

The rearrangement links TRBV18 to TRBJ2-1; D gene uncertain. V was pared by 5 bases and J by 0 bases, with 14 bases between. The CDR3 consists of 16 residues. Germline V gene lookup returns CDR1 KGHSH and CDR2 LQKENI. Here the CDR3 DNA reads TGTGCCAGCTCAGAAGCAGCGTCGAGCTCCTACAATGAGCAGTTCTTC. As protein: CASSEAASSSYNEQFF.

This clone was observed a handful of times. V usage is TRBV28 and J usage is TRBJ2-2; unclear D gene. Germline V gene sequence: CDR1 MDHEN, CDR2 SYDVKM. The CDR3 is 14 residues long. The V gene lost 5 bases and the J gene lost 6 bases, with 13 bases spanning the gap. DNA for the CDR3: TGTGCCAGCAGTCCACCCTCAGAGGCCGGGGAGCTGTTTTTT. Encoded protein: CASSPPSEAGELFF.

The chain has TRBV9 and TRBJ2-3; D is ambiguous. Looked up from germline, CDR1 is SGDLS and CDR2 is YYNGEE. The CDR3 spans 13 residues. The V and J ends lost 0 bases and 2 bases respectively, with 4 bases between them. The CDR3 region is CASSVVLTDTQYF. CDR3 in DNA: TGTGCCAGCAGCGTAGTCCTCACAGATACGCAGTATTTT.

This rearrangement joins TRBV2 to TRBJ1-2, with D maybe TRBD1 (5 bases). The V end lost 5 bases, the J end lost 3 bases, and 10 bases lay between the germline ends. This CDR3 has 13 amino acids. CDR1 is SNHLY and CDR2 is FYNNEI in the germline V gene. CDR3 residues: CASSSGLDYGYTF. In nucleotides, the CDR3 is TGTGCCAGCAGTTCGGGACTAGACTATGGCTACACCTTC.

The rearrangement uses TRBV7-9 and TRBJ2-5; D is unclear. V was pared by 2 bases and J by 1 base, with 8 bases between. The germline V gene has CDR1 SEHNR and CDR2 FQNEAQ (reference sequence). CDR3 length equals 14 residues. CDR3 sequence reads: CASSLTQSQETQYF. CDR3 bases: TGTGCCAGCAGCTTAACCCAGTCCCAAGAGACCCAGTACTTC.

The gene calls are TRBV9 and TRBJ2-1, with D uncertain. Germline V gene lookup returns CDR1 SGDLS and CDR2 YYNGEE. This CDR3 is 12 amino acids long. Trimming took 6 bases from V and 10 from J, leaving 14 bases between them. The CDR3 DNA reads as TGTGCCAGCAAAGCTCCCCTCGGGGAGCAGTTCTTC. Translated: CASKAPLGEQFF.

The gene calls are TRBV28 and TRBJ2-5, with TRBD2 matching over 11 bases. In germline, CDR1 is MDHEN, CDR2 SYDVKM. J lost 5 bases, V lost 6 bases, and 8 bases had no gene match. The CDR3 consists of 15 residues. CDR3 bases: TGTGCCAGCAGGTCCGGGACTAGCGGCCGGGAGACCCAGTACTTC. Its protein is CASRSGTSGRETQYF. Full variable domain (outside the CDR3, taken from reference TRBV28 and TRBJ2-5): DVKVTQSSRYLVKRTGEKVFLECVQDMDHENMFWYRQDPGLGLRLIYFSYDVKMKEKGDIPEGYSVSREKKERFSLILESASTNQTSMYLCASRSGTSGRETQYFGPGTRLLVL.

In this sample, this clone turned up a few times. CDR3 in amino acids: CAWSVGGVNEQFF. CDR3 bases: TGTGCCTGGAGTGTAGGGGGTGTCAATGAGCAGTTCTTC. The chain uses TRBV30 and TRBJ2-1; D might be TRBD1 (6 bases). Trimming stripped 0 bases from V and 6 bases from J, with 9 bases between. CDR1 is GTSNPN, CDR2 SVGIG, per germline (reference sequence). The CDR3 is 13 residues long.

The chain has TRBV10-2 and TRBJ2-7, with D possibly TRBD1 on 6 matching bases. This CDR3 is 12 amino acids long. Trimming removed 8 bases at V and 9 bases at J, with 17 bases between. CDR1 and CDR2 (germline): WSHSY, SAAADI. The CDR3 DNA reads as TGCGCCAGCGGGCCCTCAGGGGTAGTGCAGTACTTC. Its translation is CASGPSGVVQYF.

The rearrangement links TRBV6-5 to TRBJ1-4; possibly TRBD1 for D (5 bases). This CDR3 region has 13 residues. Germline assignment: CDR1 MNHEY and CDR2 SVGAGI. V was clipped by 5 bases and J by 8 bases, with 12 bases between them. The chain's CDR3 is CASSAEQAEKLFF. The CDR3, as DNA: TGTGCCAGCAGTGCTGAACAGGCGGAAAAACTGTTTTTT.

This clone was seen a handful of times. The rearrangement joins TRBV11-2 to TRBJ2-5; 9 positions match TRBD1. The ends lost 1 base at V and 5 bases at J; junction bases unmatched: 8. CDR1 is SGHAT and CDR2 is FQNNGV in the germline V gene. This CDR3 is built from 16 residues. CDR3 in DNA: TGTGCCAGCAGCTTAGTGACAGGGGGAGTTGGGGAGACCCAGTACTTC. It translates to CASSLVTGGVGETQYF. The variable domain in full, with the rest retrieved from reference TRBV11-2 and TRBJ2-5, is EAGVAQSPRYKIIEKRQSVAFWCNPISGHATLYWYQQILGQGPKLLIQFQNNGVVDDSQLPKDRFSAERLKGVDSTLKIQPAKLEDSAVYLCASSLVTGGVGETQYFGPGTRLLVL.

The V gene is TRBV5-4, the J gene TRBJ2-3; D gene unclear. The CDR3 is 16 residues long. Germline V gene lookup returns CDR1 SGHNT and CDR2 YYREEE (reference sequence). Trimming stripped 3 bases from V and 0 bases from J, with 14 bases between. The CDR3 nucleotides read TGTGCCAGCAGCTCCGATCCCGCAGTCAGCACAGATACGCAGTATTTT. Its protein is CASSSDPAVSTDTQYF.